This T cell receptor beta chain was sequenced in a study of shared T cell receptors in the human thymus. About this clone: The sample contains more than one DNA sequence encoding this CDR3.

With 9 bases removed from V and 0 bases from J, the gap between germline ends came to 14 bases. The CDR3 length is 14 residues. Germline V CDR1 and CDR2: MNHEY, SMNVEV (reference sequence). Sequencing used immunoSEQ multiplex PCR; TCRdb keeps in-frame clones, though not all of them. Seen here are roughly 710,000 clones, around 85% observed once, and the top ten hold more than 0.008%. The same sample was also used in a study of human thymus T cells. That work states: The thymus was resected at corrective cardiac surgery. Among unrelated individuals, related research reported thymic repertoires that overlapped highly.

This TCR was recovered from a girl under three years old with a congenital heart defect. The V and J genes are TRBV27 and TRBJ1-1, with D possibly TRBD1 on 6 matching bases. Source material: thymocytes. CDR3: CASSPDRLNTEAFF. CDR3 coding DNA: TGTGCCAGTAGTCCTGACAGGCTGAACACTGAAGCTTTCTTT.